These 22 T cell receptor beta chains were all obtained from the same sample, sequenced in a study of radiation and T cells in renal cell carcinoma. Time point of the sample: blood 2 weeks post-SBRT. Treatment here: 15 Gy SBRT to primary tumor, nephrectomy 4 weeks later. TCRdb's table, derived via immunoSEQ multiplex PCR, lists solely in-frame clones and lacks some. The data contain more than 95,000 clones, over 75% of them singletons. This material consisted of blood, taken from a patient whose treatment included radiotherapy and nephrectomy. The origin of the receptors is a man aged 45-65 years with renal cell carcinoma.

CDR3 residues: CASLPFSYNSPLHF. DNA for the CDR3: TGTGCCAGCCTACCTTTCTCCTATAATTCACCCCTCCACTTT. The J gene is TRBJ1-6, the V gene TRBV6-6; D gene ambiguous. The CDR3 loop spans 14 amino acids. Germline V lookup: CDR1 MNHNY, CDR2 SVGAGI (reference sequence). V lost 8 bases, J lost 0 bases, and 8 bases lay in between.

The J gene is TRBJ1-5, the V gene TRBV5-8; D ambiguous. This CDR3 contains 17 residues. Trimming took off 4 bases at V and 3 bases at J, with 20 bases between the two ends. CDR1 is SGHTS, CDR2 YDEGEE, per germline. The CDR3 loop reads CASSNWAAGVINQPQHF. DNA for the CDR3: TGTGCCAGCAGCAACTGGGCCGCAGGCGTCATCAATCAGCCCCAGCATTTT.

The CDR3 nucleotides are TGTGCCAGTAGTATGGGCGCCTCAAGAGGTCAGCCCCAGCATTTT. Residues: CASSMGASRGQPQHF. The V gene is TRBV19, the J gene TRBJ1-5; D is undetermined. The CDR3 runs 15 residues. CDR1 is LNHDA and CDR2 is SQIVND in the germline V gene (reference sequence). The V end was cut by 3 bases, the J end by 6 bases, with 15 bases between.

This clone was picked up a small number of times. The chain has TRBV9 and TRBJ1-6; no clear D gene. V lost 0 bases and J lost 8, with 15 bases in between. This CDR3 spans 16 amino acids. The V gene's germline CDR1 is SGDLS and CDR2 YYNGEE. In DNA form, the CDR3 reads TGTGCCAGCAGCGTAGCTGGGTCTAGCCCCTATTCACCCCTCCACTTT. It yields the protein CASSVAGSSPYSPLHF.

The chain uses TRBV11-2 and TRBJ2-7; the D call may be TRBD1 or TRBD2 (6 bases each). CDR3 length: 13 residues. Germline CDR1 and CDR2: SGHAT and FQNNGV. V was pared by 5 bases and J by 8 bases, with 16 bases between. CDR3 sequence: CASSPPGAAQQYF. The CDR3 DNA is TGTGCCAGCAGCCCCCCGGGGGCAGCCCAGCAGTACTTC.

In DNA form, the CDR3 reads TGCGCCAGCAGCTTTAATTGGTTCCTGAACACTGAAGCTTTCTTT. Translation: CASSFNWFLNTEAFF. This sequence joins TRBV5-1 and TRBJ1-1; D not resolved. This CDR3 region has 15 residues. V was clipped by 2 bases and J by 0 bases, with 11 bases between them. Germline assignment: CDR1 SGHRS and CDR2 YFSETQ.

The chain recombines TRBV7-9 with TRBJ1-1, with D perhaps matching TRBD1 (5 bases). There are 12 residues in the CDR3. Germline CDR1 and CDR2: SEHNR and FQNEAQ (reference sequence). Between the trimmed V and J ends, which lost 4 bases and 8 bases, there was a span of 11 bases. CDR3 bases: TGTGCCAGCAGCTCCCCGGGACGGGAAGCTTTCTTT. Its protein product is CASSSPGREAFF.

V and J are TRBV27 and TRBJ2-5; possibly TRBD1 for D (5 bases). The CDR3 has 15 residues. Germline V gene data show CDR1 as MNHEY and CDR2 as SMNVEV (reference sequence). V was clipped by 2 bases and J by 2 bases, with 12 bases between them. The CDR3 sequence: CASSLGPAGQETQYF. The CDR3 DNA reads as TGTGCCAGCAGTTTAGGTCCGGCAGGGCAAGAGACCCAGTACTTC.

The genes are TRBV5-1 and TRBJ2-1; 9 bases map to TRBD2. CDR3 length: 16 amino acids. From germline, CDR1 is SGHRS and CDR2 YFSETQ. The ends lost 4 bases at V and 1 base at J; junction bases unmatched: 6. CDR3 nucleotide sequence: TGCGCCAGCAGCCCAGCGGGAGGATTATCCTACAATGAGCAGTTCTTC. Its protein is CASSPAGGLSYNEQFF.

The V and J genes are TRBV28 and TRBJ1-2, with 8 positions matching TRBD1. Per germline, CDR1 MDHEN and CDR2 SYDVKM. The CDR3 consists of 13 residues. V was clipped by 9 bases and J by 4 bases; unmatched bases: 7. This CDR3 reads CASTGGRVYGYTF. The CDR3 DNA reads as TGTGCCAGTACAGGGGGTCGCGTCTATGGCTACACCTTC.

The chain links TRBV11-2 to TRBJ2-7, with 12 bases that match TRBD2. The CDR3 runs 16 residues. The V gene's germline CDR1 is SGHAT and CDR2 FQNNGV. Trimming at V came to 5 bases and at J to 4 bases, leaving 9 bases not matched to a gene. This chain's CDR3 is CASSQALAGGPYEQYF. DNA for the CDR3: TGTGCCAGCAGCCAGGCTCTAGCGGGAGGGCCTTACGAGCAGTACTTC.

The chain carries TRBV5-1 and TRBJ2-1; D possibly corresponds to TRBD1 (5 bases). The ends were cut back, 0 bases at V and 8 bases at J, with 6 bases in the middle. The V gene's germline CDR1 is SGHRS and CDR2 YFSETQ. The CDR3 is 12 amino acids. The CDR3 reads CASSLEGDEQFF. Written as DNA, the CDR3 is TGCGCCAGCAGCTTGGAAGGGGATGAGCAGTTCTTC.

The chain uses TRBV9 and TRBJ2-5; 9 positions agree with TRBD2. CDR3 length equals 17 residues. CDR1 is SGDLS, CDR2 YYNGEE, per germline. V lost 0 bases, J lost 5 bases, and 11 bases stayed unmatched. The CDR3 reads CASSVGGGRASWETQYF. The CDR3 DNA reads TGTGCCAGCAGCGTAGGGGGCGGGAGGGCCTCCTGGGAGACCCAGTACTTC.

The CDR3 region has the DNA TGTGCCAGCAGTCGAGACAGGTACTTCGGGGAGCTGTTTTTT. This translates into CASSRDRYFGELFF. The chain is built from TRBV27 and TRBJ2-2; TRBD1 is a possible D gene (6 bases). The CDR3 covers 14 residues. V shed 5 bases and J shed 7 bases, with 14 bases lying between them. Germline V gene lookup returns CDR1 MNHEY and CDR2 SMNVEV (reference sequence).

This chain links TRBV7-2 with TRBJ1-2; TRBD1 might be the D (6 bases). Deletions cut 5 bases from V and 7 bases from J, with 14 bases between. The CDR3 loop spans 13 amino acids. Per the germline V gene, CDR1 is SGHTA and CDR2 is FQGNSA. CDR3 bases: TGTGCCAGCAGCCCACAGGGCTTTCGTGGCTACACCTTC. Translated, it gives CASSPQGFRGYTF.

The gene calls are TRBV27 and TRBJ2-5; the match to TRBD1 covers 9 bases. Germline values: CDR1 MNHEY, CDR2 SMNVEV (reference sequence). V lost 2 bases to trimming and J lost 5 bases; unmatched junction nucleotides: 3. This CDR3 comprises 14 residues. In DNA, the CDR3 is TGTGCCAGCAGTTTAATACAGGGGGCTGAGACCCAGTACTTC. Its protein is CASSLIQGAETQYF.

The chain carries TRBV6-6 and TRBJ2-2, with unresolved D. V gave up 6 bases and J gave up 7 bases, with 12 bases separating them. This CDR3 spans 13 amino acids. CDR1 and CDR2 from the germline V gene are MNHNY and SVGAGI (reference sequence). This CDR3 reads CASRPRTGGELFF. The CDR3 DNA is TGTGCCAGCAGACCTCGGACGGGCGGGGAGCTGTTTTTT.

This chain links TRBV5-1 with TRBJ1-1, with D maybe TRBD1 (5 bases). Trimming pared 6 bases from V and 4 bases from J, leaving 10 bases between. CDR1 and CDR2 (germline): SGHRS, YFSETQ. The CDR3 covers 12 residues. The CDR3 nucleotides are TGCGCCAGCAATAGGGACGGCACTGAAGCTTTCTTT. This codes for CASNRDGTEAFF.

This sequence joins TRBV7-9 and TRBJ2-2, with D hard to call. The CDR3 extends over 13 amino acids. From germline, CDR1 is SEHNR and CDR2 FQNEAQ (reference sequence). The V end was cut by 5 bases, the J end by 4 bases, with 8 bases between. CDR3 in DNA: TGTGCCAGCAGCCGAAGGCCCACCGGGGAGCTGTTTTTT. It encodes CASSRRPTGELFF.

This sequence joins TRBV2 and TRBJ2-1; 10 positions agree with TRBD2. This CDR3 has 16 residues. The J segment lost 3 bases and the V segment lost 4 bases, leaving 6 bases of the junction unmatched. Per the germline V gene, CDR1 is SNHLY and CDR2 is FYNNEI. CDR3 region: CASSVSSGRGYNEQFF. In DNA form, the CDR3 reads TGTGCCAGCAGTGTCTCCAGCGGGAGGGGCTACAATGAGCAGTTCTTC.

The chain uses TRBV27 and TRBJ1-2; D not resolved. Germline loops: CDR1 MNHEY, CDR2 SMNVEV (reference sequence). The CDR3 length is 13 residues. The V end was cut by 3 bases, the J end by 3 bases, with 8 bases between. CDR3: CASSFRGHYGYTF. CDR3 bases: TGTGCCAGCAGTTTCCGAGGACACTATGGCTACACCTTC.

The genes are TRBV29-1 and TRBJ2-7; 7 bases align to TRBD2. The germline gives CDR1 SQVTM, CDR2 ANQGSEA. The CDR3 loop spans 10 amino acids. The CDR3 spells CSLAVYEQYF. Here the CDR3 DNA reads TGCAGTCTAGCGGTCTACGAGCAGTACTTC.